These T cell receptor beta chains were read from a single sample in a study of T cell repertoires in cytomegalovirus infection. From the reads, TCRdb called clonotypes with MiXCR, one entry per CDR3 protein. The data show about 570,000 distinct CDR3 sequences, 40% seen once. Their antigens remain unidentified. The specimen comprised cultured PBMCs, sampled from culture after CMV antigen stimulation. The source is a human donor in good health (CMV status not recorded). Some clones in this sample may be carry-over from other donors' samples. Each CDR3 is given with its conserved first and last residue. The D gene is left open where the match is weak. Only some rows state a clone size, as once, few, many or a class for expanded clones.

v_call	cdr3_length	clone_size	j_call	d_call	cdr3_nt	cdr3_aa
TRBV7-2	15	NA	TRBJ2-5	TRBD2	TGTGCCAGCAGCTTTGGCGGGAGGGACCAAGAGACCCAGTACTTC	CASSFGGRDQETQYF
TRBV7-6	12	few	TRBJ2-2	NA	TGTGCCAGCAGCTTAGCGGATGAGGAGCTGTTTTTT	CASSLADEELFF
TRBV6-2/TRBV6-3	15	few	TRBJ2-3	TRBD2	TGTGCCAGCAGTTCCCCAGCGGGATGGACAGATACGCAGTATTTT	CASSSPAGWTDTQYF
TRBV6-1	12	few	TRBJ2-7	TRBD1	TGTGCCAGCGGGACAGGGGCCTACGAGCAGTACTTC	CASGTGAYEQYF
TRBV7-8	14	few	TRBJ2-1	TRBD2	TGTGCCAGCAGCTGGGGGACTAGAGGCAATGAGCAGTTCTTC	CASSWGTRGNEQFF
TRBV25-1	15	NA	TRBJ2-2	NA	TGTGCCAGCAGTGTTCCTGGGTTGAACACCGGGGAGCTGTTTTTT	CASSVPGLNTGELFF
TRBV7-2	15	few	TRBJ2-3	TRBD1	TGTGCCAGCATGCGGGACAGGGGGGAGACAGATACGCAGTATTTT	CASMRDRGETDTQYF
TRBV7-2	14	NA	TRBJ1-1	TRBD1	TGTGCCAGCAGCTACCCACGGGGACAGGGGGGAGCTTTCTTT	CASSYPRGQGGAFF
TRBV12-3/TRBV12-4	14	NA	TRBJ1-1	NA	TGTGCCAGCAGTTTATTCCCAGGGAGCACTGAAGCTTTCTTT	CASSLFPGSTEAFF
TRBV10-3	15	NA	TRBJ1-2	NA	TGTGCCATCAGCGTGAACCGCCGGGGGGACTATGGCTACACCTTC	CAISVNRRGDYGYTF
TRBV6-6	19	few	TRBJ2-3	TRBD2	TGTGCCAGCCCGCGGACTAGCGGGAGGGGGTCACCTAGGGCAGATACGCAGTATTTT	CASPRTSGRGSPRADTQYF
TRBV5-6	12	NA	TRBJ1-2	NA	TGTGCCAGTGCACAGGGATTTACGGGCTACACCTTC	CASAQGFTGYTF
TRBV27	15	NA	TRBJ2-7	TRBD1	TGTGCCAGCAGTTTATTTGGGACAGCTTCCTACGAGCAGTACTTC	CASSLFGTASYEQYF
TRBV6-2/TRBV6-3	15	NA	TRBJ2-5	NA	TGTGCCAGCAGTAACCTCGGGGCGGACCAAGAGACCCAGTACTTC	CASSNLGADQETQYF
TRBV13	16	NA	TRBJ2-3	TRBD2	TGCGCCAGCCGCCCCGAGGCTAGCGGGACCACAGATACGCAGTATTTT	CASRPEASGTTDTQYF
TRBV7-9	15	NA	TRBJ2-7	NA	TGTGCCAGCACCCAAGGGGGGCTAGCGTTCTACGAGCAGTACTTC	CASTQGGLAFYEQYF
TRBV6-1	15	once	TRBJ1-5	NA	TGTGCCAGCAGTGAATGGACAGCCGACAATCAGCCCCAGCATTTT	CASSEWTADNQPQHF
TRBV7-2	17	few	TRBJ2-5	NA	TGTGCCAGCAGCTTGTTGGGCCTGGTGGGGGGACAAGAGACCCAGTACTTC	CASSLLGLVGGQETQYF
TRBV12-3/TRBV12-4	15	few	TRBJ1-6	NA	TGTGCCAGCACCTCCGGGGCCCTCGGGGGTTCACCCCTCCACTTT	CASTSGALGGSPLHF
TRBV6-5	16	NA	TRBJ1-1	NA	TGTGCCAGCAGTTACTCCCTTTGGGGGATGAACACTGAAGCTTTCTTT	CASSYSLWGMNTEAFF